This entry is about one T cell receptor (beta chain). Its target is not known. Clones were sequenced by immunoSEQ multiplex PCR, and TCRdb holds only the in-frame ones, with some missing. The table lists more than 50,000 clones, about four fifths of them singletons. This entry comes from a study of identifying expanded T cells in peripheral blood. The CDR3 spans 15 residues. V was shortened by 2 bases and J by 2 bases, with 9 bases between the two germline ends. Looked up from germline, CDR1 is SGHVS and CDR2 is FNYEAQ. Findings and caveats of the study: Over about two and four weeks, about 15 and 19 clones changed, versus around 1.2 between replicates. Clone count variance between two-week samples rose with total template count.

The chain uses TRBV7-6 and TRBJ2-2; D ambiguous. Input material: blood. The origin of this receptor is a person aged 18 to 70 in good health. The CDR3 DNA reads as TGTGCCAGCAGCTTACGGCACTTCAACACCGGGGAGCTGTTTTTT. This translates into CASSLRHFNTGELFF.